These T cell receptor beta chains were read from a single sample in a study of OX40 agonist ivuxolimab in advanced cancers. Repertoires were generated with immunoSEQ multiplex PCR, while TCRdb's copy carries only in-frame clones and drops some. The sample has some 19,000 clones, approximately 86% seen once. Here the sequenced sample was CD4+ or CD8+ T cells sorted from blood, taken in a trial of the OX40 agonist ivuxolimab. The receptors come from an adult with an advanced solid tumor such as melanoma, head and neck, liver or kidney cancer. Both conserved end residues are trimmed from each CDR3. Fields, in order: V gene, clone size, D gene, CDR3 protein. A D gene is named only where the DNA matches it firmly. Expanded clones get a size class; other rows say once, few or many, or leave the size out.

V: TRBV7-6
size: -
D: -
CDR3: ASSLAAGLSGNTIY

V: TRBV19
size: -
D: -
CDR3: ASSIAGGTYEQY

V: TRBV20-1
size: -
D: -
CDR3: SARWGHEQF

V: TRBV2
size: -
D: -
CDR3: ASRGQENYGYT

V: TRBV28
size: -
D: TRBD1
CDR3: AIHPTGTYGYT

V: TRBV29-1
size: -
D: -
CDR3: SVEEGVGGF

V: TRBV11-2
size: -
D: -
CDR3: ASSLVGHNYGYT

V: TRBV6-6
size: -
D: TRBD1
CDR3: ASSLDRGYQPQH

V: TRBV2
size: -
D: -
CDR3: ASSAGVSYEQY

V: TRBV6-6
size: -
D: TRBD2
CDR3: ASSPGRGFDTGELF

V: TRBV19
size: -
D: -
CDR3: ASSIRGGGNTEAF

V: TRBV7-9
size: -
D: -
CDR3: ASSLSRAAETQY

V: TRBV10-2
size: -
D: -
CDR3: ASRWQGGGTDTQY

V: TRBV18
size: -
D: TRBD1
CDR3: ASSPGRDRKSTDTQY

V: TRBV14
size: -
D: -
CDR3: ASSSHPRGQETQY

V: TRBV11-1
size: -
D: -
CDR3: ASSLASGTIEAF

V: TRBV5-6
size: -
D: -
CDR3: ASTRGQGFPDGYT

V: TRBV27
size: -
D: -
CDR3: ASSLTSAARFFYGYT

V: TRBV28
size: once
D: -
CDR3: ASSLDGGNQPQH

V: TRBV2
size: once
D: -
CDR3: ASYTDTQY

V: TRBV20-1
size: many
D: -
CDR3: SASRPEQY

V: TRBV30
size: -
D: TRBD1
CDR3: AWSGQGGEKLF

V: TRBV9
size: once
D: -
CDR3: ASSVEASTITDTQY

V: TRBV11-2
size: -
D: -
CDR3: ASSGHPNPGANVLT

V: TRBV19
size: -
D: TRBD1
CDR3: ASSGGTGAYNEQF

V: TRBV6-1
size: -
D: -
CDR3: ASRPQGSYEQY

V: TRBV19
size: -
D: -
CDR3: ASSIWSSDKSGANVLT

V: TRBV18
size: -
D: -
CDR3: ASSADNYEQY

V: TRBV11-2
size: -
D: -
CDR3: ASSTGSGQHLTGELF

V: TRBV4-1
size: -
D: -
CDR3: ASSTQLTRPQH

V: TRBV7-2
size: -
D: -
CDR3: ASSLLAWDEQF

V: TRBV5-5
size: -
D: TRBD2
CDR3: ASSLVSGGYEQY

V: TRBV6-1
size: -
D: -
CDR3: ASSVVGGDAYEQY

V: TRBV10-3
size: -
D: -
CDR3: AKSESGAHEQY

V: TRBV28
size: -
D: -
CDR3: ASSSLFQVENIQY

V: TRBV5-4
size: -
D: -
CDR3: ASTLGRNTGELF

V: TRBV28
size: many
D: TRBD1
CDR3: ANRDRGTDTQY

V: TRBV6-1
size: few
D: -
CDR3: ASGPKAGSTDTQY

V: TRBV2
size: -
D: TRBD1
CDR3: ASSVGQFSYEQY

V: TRBV29-1
size: -
D: -
CDR3: SVEKAGQTYEQY

V: TRBV10-3
size: -
D: -
CDR3: AISDGVGQPQH

V: TRBV27
size: -
D: TRBD1
CDR3: ASSLSRGPAGGDQETQY

V: TRBV4-1
size: -
D: -
CDR3: ASSLSEQLNEKLF